Below are 28 T cell receptor beta chains sequenced from a single sample in a study of T cells in Graves' hyperthyroidism and ophthalmopathy. RNA transcripts yielded amplified TCR beta CDR3 regions. First-round RT-PCR targeting the TCR CDR3 was performed with the HTBI primer set. TCRdb redid the calling of the multiplex PCR reads with MiXCR, one entry per CDR3 protein. Of some 600,000 distinct CDR3 sequences listed, around 13% are singletons. Material for sequencing was blood. These receptors all come from a woman aged 30 to 39 with Graves' hyperthyroidism that later progressed to Graves' ophthalmopathy.

This clonotype was seen ten or more times. The chain recombines TRBV6-1 with TRBJ2-7; D gene unclear. The V gene lost 5 bases and the J gene lost 4 bases, with 15 bases spanning the gap. Germline V gives CDR1 MNHNS, CDR2 SASEGT. The length of the CDR3 is 14 residues. CDR3 nucleotides: TGTGCCAGCAGTCCCCGGATTGATTCTTACGAGCAGTACTTC. Its translation: CASSPRIDSYEQYF.

This clonotype showed up many times. V is TRBV25-1 and J is TRBJ2-5; 10 nucleotides line up with TRBD2. CDR1 and CDR2 (germline): MGHDK, SYGVNS. This CDR3 is built from 13 residues. V shed 4 bases and J 5 bases; nucleotides not matched to a gene: 1. As DNA, the CDR3 is TGTGCCAGCAGTGGTAGCGGGGGGGAGACCCAGTACTTC. Translated: CASSGSGGETQYF.

In its sample, this clonotype was seen many times. The chain joins TRBV20-1 to TRBJ1-1, with unresolved D. Germline V gene lookup returns CDR1 DFQATT and CDR2 SNEGSKA (reference sequence). Deletions cut 0 bases from V and 1 base from J, with 9 bases between. The length of the CDR3 is 14 residues. The CDR3 DNA is TGCAGTGCTAGAGACGGGCGTAGGAACACTGAAGCTTTCTTT. Amino acids: CSARDGRRNTEAFF.

This clonotype has ten or more counts. The chain recombines TRBV3-1 with TRBJ1-6, with TRBD1 identical over 9 bases. The length of the CDR3 is 15 residues. V was pared by 4 bases and J by 6 bases, with 4 bases of the junction left unmatched. Germline loops: CDR1 LGHDT, CDR2 YNNKEL (reference sequence). The CDR3 is CASSPGDRVNSPLHF. DNA of the CDR3: TGTGCCAGCAGCCCAGGGGACAGGGTTAATTCACCCCTCCACTTT.

This clonotype appeared a few times. J is TRBJ1-2 and V is TRBV5-6; TRBD1 matches 7 bases. CDR1 and CDR2 (germline): SGHDT, YYEEEE. This CDR3 has 16 residues. The V and J ends lost 2 bases and 5 bases, in that order; junction bases with no gene match: 12. This CDR3 reads CASSLNPTGDGYGYTF. The CDR3 bases are TGTGCCAGCAGCTTAAATCCAACAGGGGACGGTTATGGCTACACCTTC.

This clonotype was seen more than once but under ten times. One base away lies a much larger clone, so this may be a sequencing read error. The rearrangement links TRBV7-2 to TRBJ2-2, with a possible D match to TRBD1 (5 bases). V dropped 1 base and J dropped 4 bases, with 10 bases sitting between them. Germline CDR1 reads SGHTA; CDR2 reads FQGNSA. The CDR3 is made up of 15 amino acids. CDR3 protein: CASSLGGYPTGELFF. The CDR3, as DNA: TGTGCCAGCAGCTTAGGGGGCTATCCCACCGGGGAGCTGTTTTTT. The full variable domain, completed using reference TRBV7-2 and TRBJ2-2, is GAGVSQSPSNKVTEKGKDVELRCDPISGHTALYWYRQSLGQGLEFLIYFQGNSAPDKSGLPSDRFSAERTGGSVSTLTIQRTQQEDSAVYLCASSLGGYPTGELFFGEGSRLTVL.

V gene TRBV10-3 combines with J gene TRBJ2-3; 8 bases fit TRBD2. J gave up 5 bases and V 6 bases, and 4 bases lay outside the gene matches. Germline V gene data show CDR1 as ENHRY and CDR2 as SYGVKD. The CDR3 runs to 13 residues. CDR3 amino acids: CAIRAGAGDTQYF. DNA of the CDR3: TGTGCCATCAGAGCGGGAGCGGGAGATACGCAGTATTTT.

This clonotype showed up many times. The chain employs TRBV7-2 and TRBJ2-7; no clear D. Per germline, CDR1 SGHTA and CDR2 FQGNSA. The CDR3 is made up of 14 amino acids. The germline V and J ends were trimmed by 1 base and 3 bases, with 10 bases remaining between them. The DNA of the CDR3 is TGTGCCAGCAGCTTAGGTGGGTTAGACTACGAGCAGTACTTC. Amino acid sequence: CASSLGGLDYEQYF.

This clonotype was counted ten times or more. The rearrangement uses TRBV10-2 and TRBJ1-5; the match to TRBD1 covers 10 bases. The V and J ends lost 7 bases and 6 bases, in that order; junction bases with no gene match: 6. The CDR3 loop spans 14 amino acids. Germline assignment: CDR1 WSHSY and CDR2 SAAADI. Written as DNA, the CDR3 is TGCGCCAGCACCCAGACAGGGGGCGTTCAGCCCCAGCATTTT. This translates into CASTQTGGVQPQHF.

This chain connects TRBV20-1 to TRBJ2-2, with 11 bases identical to TRBD2. CDR1 is DFQATT, CDR2 SNEGSKA, per germline (reference sequence). Trimming took 1 base from V and 4 from J; bases not matched to a gene: 8. The CDR3 covers 17 residues. The CDR3 DNA sequence: TGCAGTGCTAGAGCGCTAGCGGGAGGCCCCGGCACCGGGGAGCTGTTTTTT. This translates into CSARALAGGPGTGELFF.

This clonotype was detected a few times. The CDR3 bases are TGCAGTGCTAGCGCACAGGTTAATGAAAAACTGTTTTTT. It codes for CSASAQVNEKLFF. The chain links TRBV20-1 to TRBJ1-4; a possible D gene is TRBD1 (5 bases). Trimming pared 3 bases from V and 4 bases from J, leaving 9 bases between. The CDR3 is 13 amino acids. Looked up from germline, CDR1 is DFQATT and CDR2 is SNEGSKA (reference sequence).

This clonotype was seen ten or more times. The chain joins TRBV24-1 to TRBJ2-1; 13 nucleotides agree with TRBD2. Germline CDR1 is KGHDR and CDR2 is SFDVKD. This CDR3 comprises 16 residues. V shed 4 bases and J 9 bases; nucleotides not matched to a gene: 8. This chain's CDR3 is CATSDLGLAGDAEQFF. The CDR3 DNA follows: TGTGCCACCAGTGACCTTGGACTAGCGGGAGATGCTGAGCAGTTCTTC.

V usage is TRBV20-1 and J usage is TRBJ2-7; D uncertain. The CDR3 covers 15 residues. Between the trimmed V and J ends, which lost 3 bases and 6 bases, there was a span of 21 bases. CDR1 DFQATT and CDR2 SNEGSKA come from the germline V gene (reference sequence). In DNA form, the CDR3 reads TGCAGTGCTAGGCCGCTTAGTGGACGAATCACCGAGCAGTACTTC. Protein sequence: CSARPLSGRITEQYF.

The genes are TRBV7-9 and TRBJ2-3; 8 bases align to TRBD2. The CDR3 has 16 amino acids. V lost 5 bases, J lost 2 bases, and 9 bases stayed unmatched. Germline V CDR1 and CDR2: SEHNR, FQNEAQ (reference sequence). The CDR3 protein is CASSPRLALNTDTQYF. In nucleotides, the CDR3 is TGTGCCAGCAGCCCCCGACTAGCGTTGAACACAGATACGCAGTATTTT.

The chain uses TRBV2 and TRBJ2-3; TRBD2 matches 9 bases. This CDR3 contains 16 residues. J gave up 0 bases and V 8 bases, and 9 bases lay outside the gene matches. Per the germline V gene, CDR1 is SNHLY and CDR2 is FYNNEI. CDR3 coding DNA: TGTGCCAGCTCCCGGCTAGCGGGAACTAGCACAGATACGCAGTATTTT. Translating it yields CASSRLAGTSTDTQYF.

This clonotype was seen ten or more times. The chain combines TRBV6-2 or TRBV6-3 with TRBJ2-3; TRBD2 agrees at 7 bases. In germline, CDR1 is MNHEY, CDR2 SVGEGT. The CDR3 consists of 15 residues. V trimming: 4 bases; J trimming: 3 bases; junction bases outside the gene matches: 7. In DNA, the CDR3 is TGTGCCAGCAGTTGGGGAGCGGGATTAACAGATACGCAGTATTTT. It encodes CASSWGAGLTDTQYF.

This clonotype was seen ten or more times. This chain joins TRBV27 and TRBJ1-5, with 9 bases that match TRBD1. V shed 6 bases, J shed 6 bases, and the junction held 6 bases outside the gene matches. The CDR3 totals 14 residues. CDR1 is MNHEY and CDR2 is SMNVEV in the germline V gene (reference sequence). The CDR3 protein is CASSPRDRAQPQHF. CDR3 coding DNA: TGTGCCAGCAGCCCCCGGGACAGGGCTCAGCCCCAGCATTTT.

This clonotype was observed many times. V and J are TRBV20-1 and TRBJ1-4; TRBD1 agrees at 7 bases. Germline CDR1 and CDR2: DFQATT and SNEGSKA (reference sequence). The V gene end was trimmed by 5 bases and the J gene end by 0 bases; junction bases not matched to a gene: 3. The CDR3 has 14 residues. This chain's CDR3 is CSAGGQSTNEKLFF. DNA for the CDR3: TGCAGTGCTGGGGGACAGTCAACTAATGAAAAACTGTTTTTT.

This chain uses TRBV12-3 or TRBV12-4 with TRBJ2-7, with 12 bases identical to TRBD2. Trimming cost V 5 bases and J 0 bases; bases outside gene matches: 5. CDR3 length: 16 amino acids. The CDR3 is CASSAGLAGSSYEQYF. In nucleotides, the CDR3 is TGTGCCAGCAGTGCTGGACTAGCGGGAAGCTCCTACGAGCAGTACTTC.

This clonotype was seen repeatedly, ten times or more. The chain employs TRBV5-1 and TRBJ2-3; D call uncertain. This CDR3 has 16 residues. Germline V gene data show CDR1 as SGHRS and CDR2 as YFSETQ. Deletions cut 2 bases from V and 0 bases from J, with 13 bases between. CDR3 sequence (DNA): TGCGCCAGCAGCTTTCAAGGGTATTCTAGCACAGATACGCAGTATTTT. Protein: CASSFQGYSSTDTQYF.

This clonotype was recorded at least ten times. The rearrangement links TRBV5-6 to TRBJ2-7; the D gene is possibly TRBD1 (5 bases). Looked up from germline, CDR1 is SGHDT and CDR2 is YYEEEE. CDR3 length: 16 residues. With 1 base removed from V and 4 bases from J, the gap between germline ends came to 18 bases. The CDR3 DNA is TGTGCCAGCAGCTTGAGTAGTTTGGCAGGGTTATACGAGCAGTACTTC. Its protein is CASSLSSLAGLYEQYF.

There are a few counts of this clonotype. The chain links TRBV6-2 or TRBV6-3 to TRBJ2-3; 8 bases align to TRBD2. The V gene's germline CDR1 is MNHEY and CDR2 SVGEGT. The ends lost 6 bases at V and 0 bases at J; junction bases unmatched: 5. This CDR3 spans 15 amino acids. The CDR3: CASRKLADSTDTQYF. In DNA form, the CDR3 reads TGTGCCAGCAGAAAACTAGCGGATAGCACAGATACGCAGTATTTT.

The chain uses TRBV19 and TRBJ1-2; TRBD1 is a possible D gene (6 bases). CDR3 length: 15 amino acids. The germline V gene has CDR1 LNHDA and CDR2 SQIVND (reference sequence). The V end lost 4 bases, the J end lost 4 bases, and 16 bases lay between the germline ends. The DNA of the CDR3 is TGTGCCAGTAGTAAGGGGGACACTTACCGCTATGGCTACACCTTC. Its translation: CASSKGDTYRYGYTF.

The genes are TRBV24-1 and TRBJ2-1; 10 nucleotides line up with TRBD2. Germline assignment: CDR1 KGHDR and CDR2 SFDVKD. Losses at the gene ends were 0 bases for V and 9 bases for J; bases not matched to a gene: 7. The CDR3 is made up of 16 amino acids. This chain's CDR3 is CATSDLVAGGGREQFF. CDR3 bases: TGTGCCACCAGTGATTTGGTAGCGGGAGGTGGGCGTGAGCAGTTCTTC.

The table lists this clonotype with a few counts. The chain uses TRBV3-1 and TRBJ2-1; 7 nucleotides agree with TRBD1. Germline V gene sequence: CDR1 LGHDT, CDR2 YNNKEL (reference sequence). This CDR3 contains 13 residues. Losses at the gene ends were 1 base for V and 16 bases for J; bases not matched to a gene: 10. CDR3 DNA sequence: TGTGCCAGCAGCCAAGGAACCGGGACAGATGCTTTCTTC. Translated: CASSQGTGTDAFF.

This clonotype was recorded a few times. The rearrangement links TRBV29-1 to TRBJ2-5; no clear D. The germline V gene encodes CDR1 SQVTM and CDR2 ANQGSEA. V shed 0 bases and J shed 5 bases, with 13 bases lying between them. CDR3 length equals 14 residues. CDR3 in DNA: TGCAGCGTTGAAGAAGGAAGAAAAGGGGAGACCCAGTACTTC. Translating it yields CSVEEGRKGETQYF. The whole variable domain, filled in from reference TRBV29-1 and TRBJ2-5, reads SAVISQKPSRDICQRGTSLTIQCQVDSQVTMMFWYRQQPGQSLTLIATANQGSEATYESGFVIDKFPISRPNLTFSTLTVSNMSPEDSSIYLCSVEEGRKGETQYFGPGTRLLVL.

The CDR3 nucleotides read TGTGCCAGTCGTTTAAAGGTAGCGGGAGCCCTCAATGAGCAGTTCTTC. Translating it yields CASRLKVAGALNEQFF. This chain uses TRBV19 with TRBJ2-1, with TRBD2 matching over 9 bases. J lost 6 bases, V lost 8 bases, and 14 bases had no gene match. Germline CDR1 is LNHDA and CDR2 is SQIVND (reference sequence). The length of the CDR3 is 16 residues.

This clonotype occurred many times. The chain is built from TRBV19 and TRBJ2-7, with D perhaps being TRBD1 or TRBD2 (5 bases each). The germline gives CDR1 LNHDA, CDR2 SQIVND (reference sequence). Trimming stripped 10 bases from V and 0 bases from J, with 13 bases between. The CDR3 loop spans 13 amino acids. As DNA, the CDR3 is TGTGCCACCGGGGACGGATCCTCCTACGAGCAGTACTTC. The encoded protein is CATGDGSSYEQYF. Combining the CDR3 with reference TRBV19 and TRBJ2-7 gives the whole variable domain DGGITQSPKYLFRKEGQNVTLSCEQNLNHDAMYWYRQDPGQGLRLIYYSQIVNDFQKGDIAEGYSVSREKKESFPLTVTSAQKNPTAFYLCATGDGSSYEQYFGPGTRLTVT.